Each of the 11 T cell receptor beta chains below was sequenced from the same sample in a study of cytomegalovirus exposure and HLA in healthy donors. Primers for the PCR totalled 60 Vbeta and 13 Jbeta. Clones were sequenced by immunoSEQ multiplex PCR, and TCRdb holds only the in-frame ones, with some missing. This sample yields approximately 180,000 clones, of which just over 70% are seen a single time; about 2.5% belongs to the top ten. The sample comprised PBMCs. The receptors were gathered from a human donor in good health.

The rearrangement joins TRBV18 to TRBJ1-1; no definite D call. The V end lost 4 bases, the J end lost 1 base, and 7 bases lay between the germline ends. CDR3 size: 13 residues. Germline assignment: CDR1 KGHSH and CDR2 LQKENI. The CDR3 region has the DNA TGTGCCAGCTCACTTGAGGGGAACACTGAAGCTTTCTTT. Its protein is CASSLEGNTEAFF.

This clone was observed a single time. The rearrangement joins TRBV28 to TRBJ2-2, with D perhaps matching TRBD2 (5 bases). The CDR3 spans 15 residues. The germline V gene encodes CDR1 MDHEN and CDR2 SYDVKM. V was trimmed by 6 bases and J by 2 bases, leaving 13 bases between them. CDR3 nucleotides: TGTGCCAGCAGCTCGGGGTGGACTAACACCGGGGAGCTGTTTTTT. Its protein is CASSSGWTNTGELFF.

This clone was detected only a few times. The J gene is TRBJ2-1, the V gene TRBV15; TRBD2 matches 8 bases. Germline loops: CDR1 LNHNV, CDR2 YYDKDF (reference sequence). This CDR3 comprises 15 residues. V shed 2 bases, J shed 7 bases, and the junction held 7 bases outside the gene matches. The CDR3 nucleotides read TGTGCCACCAGCAGAATCGGGGGGGCCTTTAATGAGCAGTTCTTC. As protein: CATSRIGGAFNEQFF.

The chain has TRBV5-4 and TRBJ2-3; TRBD2 might be the D (5 bases). V lost 4 bases to trimming and J lost 0 bases, with 15 bases between them. The CDR3 runs 16 residues. Germline CDR1 SGHNT, CDR2 YYREEE (reference sequence). CDR3 DNA: TGTGCCAGCAGCCTCCCCCGGGGTGCTAGCACAGATACGCAGTATTTT. Protein product: CASSLPRGASTDTQYF.

The chain combines TRBV2 with TRBJ2-5, with a weak D call TRBD1 (6 bases). CDR1 is SNHLY, CDR2 FYNNEI, per germline. CDR3 length: 14 residues. The V gene lost 8 bases and the J gene lost 5 bases, with 18 bases spanning the gap. The CDR3 sequence is CASRNRVLSETQYF. The CDR3 DNA follows: TGTGCCAGCCGCAACAGGGTCTTATCCGAGACCCAGTACTTC.

CDR3 sequence reads: CASSANPGVKFVEQYF. The CDR3 bases are TGTGCCAGCAGCGCAAATCCAGGGGTAAAATTCGTCGAGCAGTACTTC. The rearrangement joins TRBV2 to TRBJ2-7; TRBD1 might be the D (6 bases). CDR1 is SNHLY, CDR2 FYNNEI, per germline. The germline V and J ends were trimmed by 6 bases and 6 bases, with 24 bases remaining between them. There are 16 residues in the CDR3.

The chain carries TRBV5-4 and TRBJ1-6; TRBD1 matches at 8 bases. This CDR3 contains 14 residues. Trimming removed 2 bases from V and 10 bases from J; junction bases left unmatched: 5. Germline loops: CDR1 SGHNT, CDR2 YYREEE (reference sequence). CDR3 sequence reads: CASSFRGQGSPLHF. CDR3 nucleotide sequence: TGTGCCAGCAGCTTCCGAGGACAGGGATCACCCCTCCACTTT.

The chain recombines TRBV9 with TRBJ1-1; 7 bases are a match to TRBD1. J gave up 0 bases and V 3 bases, and 2 bases lay outside the gene matches. The CDR3 spans 14 residues. Germline V CDR1 and CDR2: SGDLS, YYNGEE. DNA for the CDR3: TGTGCCAGCAGCGAGACAGGGCTGAACACTGAAGCTTTCTTT. Residues: CASSETGLNTEAFF.

The J gene is TRBJ1-2, the V gene TRBV7-8; D is ambiguous. Germline V lookup: CDR1 SGHVS, CDR2 FQNEAQ. The V gene lost 2 bases and the J gene lost 8 bases, with 12 bases spanning the gap. The CDR3 loop spans 13 amino acids. CDR3 sequence reads: CASSLLSGSGYTF. The DNA for the CDR3 is TGTGCCAGCAGCTTATTGTCGGGGAGCGGCTACACCTTC.

The chain couples TRBV5-1 to TRBJ1-1, with D perhaps TRBD1 (6 bases). CDR1 is SGHRS, CDR2 YFSETQ, per germline. With 0 bases removed from V and 4 bases from J, the gap between germline ends came to 10 bases. The CDR3 loop spans 14 amino acids. CDR3 nucleotide sequence: TGCGCCAGCAGCTTGGCCCTAGGGGGCACTGAAGCTTTCTTT. Residues: CASSLALGGTEAFF.

This clone has a handful of counts. V usage is TRBV27 and J usage is TRBJ2-5; D call uncertain. Trimming left V 1 base short and J 3 bases short, with 6 bases between. The length of the CDR3 is 13 residues. From germline, CDR1 is MNHEY and CDR2 SMNVEV (reference sequence). Here the CDR3 reads CASSLYREETQYF. The CDR3 region has the DNA TGTGCCAGCAGTTTATACCGAGAAGAGACCCAGTACTTC.